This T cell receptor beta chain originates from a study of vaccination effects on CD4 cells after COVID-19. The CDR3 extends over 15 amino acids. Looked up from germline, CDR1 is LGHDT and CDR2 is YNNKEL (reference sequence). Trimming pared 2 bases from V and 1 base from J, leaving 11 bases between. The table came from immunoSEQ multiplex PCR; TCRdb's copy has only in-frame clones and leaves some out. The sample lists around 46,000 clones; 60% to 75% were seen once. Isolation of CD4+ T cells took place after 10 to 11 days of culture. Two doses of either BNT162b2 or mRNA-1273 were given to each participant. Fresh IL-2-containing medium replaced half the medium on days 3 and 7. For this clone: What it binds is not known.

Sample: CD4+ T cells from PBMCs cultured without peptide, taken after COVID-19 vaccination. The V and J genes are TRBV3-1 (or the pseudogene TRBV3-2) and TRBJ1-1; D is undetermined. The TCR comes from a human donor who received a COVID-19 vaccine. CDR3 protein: CASSQRPSGNTEAFF. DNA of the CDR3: TGTGCCAGCAGCCAAAGACCCTCTGGGAACACTGAAGCTTTCTTT.